The rows below give T cell receptor beta chains drawn from one sample of a study of blood T cells in healthy people across ages. Using its own MiXCR run on the 5' RACE reads, TCRdb lists one record per CDR3 protein. The table lists about 640,000 distinct CDR3 sequences, roughly 58% of them singletons. The source material was blood. The receptors were gathered from a man in his sixties in good health. Both conserved end residues are part of each CDR3. D genes are given only for firm matches. Clone size is shown for a subset of rows, as once, few, many or a class of expanded clone.

D: NA
size: NA
J: TRBJ1-4
V: TRBV2
DNA: TGTGCCAGCAGGGGTACCCCGGGCGGAAAACTGTTTTTT
CDR3: CASRGTPGGKLFF

D: NA
size: many
J: TRBJ2-4
V: TRBV15
DNA: TGTGCCACCAGCAGAGAGGCGTCGGACATTCAGTACTTC
CDR3: CATSREASDIQYF

D: NA
size: NA
J: TRBJ2-2
V: TRBV4-2
DNA: TGTGCCAGCAGCCAAGAAGGAGATGCGAGCACCGGGGAGCTGTTTTTT
CDR3: CASSQEGDASTGELFF

D: NA
size: few
J: TRBJ2-5
V: TRBV18
DNA: TGTGCCAGCTCACCCACCCAACAAGAGACCCAGTACTTC
CDR3: CASSPTQQETQYF

D: TRBD2
size: NA
J: TRBJ2-3
V: TRBV4-1
DNA: TGCGCCAGCAGCCAAGATGGGCTAGCGGGGTCCAATGCTGCGCAGTATTTT
CDR3: CASSQDGLAGSNAAQYF

D: NA
size: NA
J: TRBJ1-2
V: TRBV29-1
DNA: TGCAGCGTTGTGTTTCAGGGCTATGGCTACACCTTC
CDR3: CSVVFQGYGYTF

D: NA
size: NA
J: TRBJ1-1
V: TRBV18
DNA: TGTGCCAGCTCCTCGTGGACGAACACTGAAGCTTTCTTT
CDR3: CASSSWTNTEAFF

D: NA
size: NA
J: TRBJ2-1
V: TRBV20-1
DNA: TGCAGTGCTGGAGGGGAGGCTTCGTACAATGAGCAGTTCTTC
CDR3: CSAGGEASYNEQFF

D: NA
size: NA
J: TRBJ2-7
V: TRBV27
DNA: TGTGCCAGCAGTTTAGCGGGGCACAGAGGAGGAGAGCAGTACTTC
CDR3: CASSLAGHRGGEQYF

D: NA
size: NA
J: TRBJ2-3
V: TRBV7-8
DNA: TGTGCCAGCAGACTAACCTTCTCAGATACGCAGTATTTT
CDR3: CASRLTFSDTQYF

D: NA
size: NA
J: TRBJ2-7
V: TRBV12-3/TRBV12-4
DNA: TGTGCCAGCAGTTTGTCCGGGGTCGGCGAGCAGTACTTC
CDR3: CASSLSGVGEQYF

D: NA
size: NA
J: TRBJ2-2
V: TRBV20-1
DNA: TGCAGTGCCTGGAACACCGGGGAGCTGTTTTTT
CDR3: CSAWNTGELFF

D: NA
size: few
J: TRBJ1-2
V: TRBV25-1
DNA: TGTGCCAGCAGAAGTTCAGTCTCATTCTATGGCTACACCTTC
CDR3: CASRSSVSFYGYTF

D: TRBD2
size: NA
J: TRBJ2-3
V: TRBV6-2/TRBV6-3
DNA: TGTGCCAGCAGTTACTCACCGGGGGGGCCGACAGATACGCAGTATTTT
CDR3: CASSYSPGGPTDTQYF

D: TRBD2
size: few
J: TRBJ2-4
V: TRBV7-2
DNA: TGTGCCAGCAGCTTAGTAGTTGGGACTAGCGGGGGCGCCAAAAACATTCAGTACTTC
CDR3: CASSLVVGTSGGAKNIQYF

D: NA
size: NA
J: TRBJ2-3
V: TRBV2
DNA: TGTGCCAGCAGTGAAGGCCAGGAGGGAGATACGCAGTATTTT
CDR3: CASSEGQEGDTQYF

D: TRBD1
size: NA
J: TRBJ2-5
V: TRBV6-5
DNA: TGTGCCAGCAGTGACGAGGGACAGGGGAGAAAGTACTTC
CDR3: CASSDEGQGRKYF

D: NA
size: NA
J: TRBJ2-1
V: TRBV15
DNA: TGTGCCACCAGCCCCCCGGGCCCAGAGCAGTTCTTC
CDR3: CATSPPGPEQFF

D: TRBD1
size: few
J: TRBJ2-7
V: TRBV9
DNA: TGTGCCAGCAGCGTAGGACGGCGGGGACAGGGGACATCATGCTTATACGAGCAGTACTTC
CDR3: CASSVGRRGQGTSCLYEQYF

D: NA
size: NA
J: TRBJ1-1
V: TRBV18
DNA: TGTGCCAGCTCCCCGCGTGAGGGGAGTTTGGACACTGAAGCTTTCTTT
CDR3: CASSPREGSLDTEAFF

D: NA
size: NA
J: TRBJ2-1
V: TRBV7-9
DNA: TGTGCCAGCAGCTTAGCGCCGGGGTTAAGTCCGAATGAGCAGTTCTTC
CDR3: CASSLAPGLSPNEQFF

D: NA
size: NA
J: TRBJ1-2
V: TRBV7-9
DNA: TGTGTCAGCAGCTCGCGGCAGGAGGGGGTAGCCTATGGCTACACCTTC
CDR3: CVSSSRQEGVAYGYTF

D: TRBD1
size: NA
J: TRBJ2-3
V: TRBV6-1
DNA: TGTGCCAGCAGTGAAGCGGGGCCAGGGGGTCTGGATACGCAGTATTTT
CDR3: CASSEAGPGGLDTQYF

D: NA
size: NA
J: TRBJ2-3
V: TRBV12-3/TRBV12-4
DNA: TGTGCCAGCAGTTTAGTAGCGGACACAGATACGCAGTATTTT
CDR3: CASSLVADTDTQYF